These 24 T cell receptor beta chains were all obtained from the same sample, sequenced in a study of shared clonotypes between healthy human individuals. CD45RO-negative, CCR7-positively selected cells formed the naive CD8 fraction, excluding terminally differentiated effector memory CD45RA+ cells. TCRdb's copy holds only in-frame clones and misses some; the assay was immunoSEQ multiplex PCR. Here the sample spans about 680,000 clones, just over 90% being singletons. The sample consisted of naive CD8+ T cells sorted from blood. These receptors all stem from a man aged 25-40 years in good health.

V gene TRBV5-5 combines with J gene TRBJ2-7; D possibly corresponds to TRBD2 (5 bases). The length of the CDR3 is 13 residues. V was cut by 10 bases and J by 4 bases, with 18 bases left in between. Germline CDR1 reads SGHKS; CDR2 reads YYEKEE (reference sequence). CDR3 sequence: CASSTGILYEQYF. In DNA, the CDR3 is TGTGCCTCCTCGACCGGGATCCTTTACGAGCAGTACTTC.

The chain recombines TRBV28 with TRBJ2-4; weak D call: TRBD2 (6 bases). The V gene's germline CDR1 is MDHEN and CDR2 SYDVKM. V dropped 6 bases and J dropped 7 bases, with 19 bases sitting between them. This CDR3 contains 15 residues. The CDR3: CASRGGGLARNIQYF. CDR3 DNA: TGTGCCAGCAGGGGTGGGGGGTTAGCACGGAACATTCAGTACTTC.

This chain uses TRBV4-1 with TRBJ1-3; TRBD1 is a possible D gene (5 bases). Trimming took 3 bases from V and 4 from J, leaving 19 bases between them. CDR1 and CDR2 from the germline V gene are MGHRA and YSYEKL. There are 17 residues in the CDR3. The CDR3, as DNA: TGCGCCAGCAGCCACCGGGCAGGGAAGTCTCTCGGAAACACCATATATTTT. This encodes CASSHRAGKSLGNTIYF.

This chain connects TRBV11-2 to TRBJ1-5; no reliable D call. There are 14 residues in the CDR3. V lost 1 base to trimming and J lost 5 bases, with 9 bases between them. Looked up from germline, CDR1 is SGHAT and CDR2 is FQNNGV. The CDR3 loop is CASSLGPVYQPQHF. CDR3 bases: TGTGCCAGCAGCTTAGGGCCAGTGTATCAGCCCCAGCATTTT.

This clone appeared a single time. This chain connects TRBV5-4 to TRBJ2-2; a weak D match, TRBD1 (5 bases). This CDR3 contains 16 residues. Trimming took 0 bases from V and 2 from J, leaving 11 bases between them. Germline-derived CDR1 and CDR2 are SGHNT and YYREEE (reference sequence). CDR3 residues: CASSLDLQANTGELFF. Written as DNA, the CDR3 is TGTGCCAGCAGCTTGGATCTACAGGCAAACACCGGGGAGCTGTTTTTT. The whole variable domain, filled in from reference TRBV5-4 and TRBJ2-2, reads ETGVTQSPTHLIKTRGQQVTLRCSSQSGHNTVSWYQQALGQGPQFIFQYYREEENGRGNFPPRFSGLQFPNYSSELNVNALELDDSALYLCASSLDLQANTGELFFGEGSRLTVL.

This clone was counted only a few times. The CDR3 DNA follows: TGTGCCAGCAGTTACGCCGGACAGGACTACGAGCAGTACTTC. It yields the protein CASSYAGQDYEQYF. The chain carries TRBV6-6 and TRBJ2-7; TRBD1 agrees at 7 bases. The germline CDR1 and CDR2 sequences are MNHNY and SVGAGI (reference sequence). The trim removed 2 bases at V and 3 bases at J, leaving 4 bases unmatched. The CDR3 contains 14 residues.

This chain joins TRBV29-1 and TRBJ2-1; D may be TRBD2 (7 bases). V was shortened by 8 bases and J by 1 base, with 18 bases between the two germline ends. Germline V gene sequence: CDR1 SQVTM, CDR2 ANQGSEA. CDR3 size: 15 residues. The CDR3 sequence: CSSYGAGASYNEQFF. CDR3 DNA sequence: TGCAGCTCCTACGGCGCGGGGGCGTCCTACAATGAGCAGTTCTTC.

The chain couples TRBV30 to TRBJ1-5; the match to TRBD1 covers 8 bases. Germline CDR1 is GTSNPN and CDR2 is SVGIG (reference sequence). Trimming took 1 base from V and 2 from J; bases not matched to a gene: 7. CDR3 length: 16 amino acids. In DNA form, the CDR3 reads TGTGCCTGGAGTGCAGACACAGGGGGGGGCAATCAGCCCCAGCATTTT. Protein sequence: CAWSADTGGGNQPQHF.

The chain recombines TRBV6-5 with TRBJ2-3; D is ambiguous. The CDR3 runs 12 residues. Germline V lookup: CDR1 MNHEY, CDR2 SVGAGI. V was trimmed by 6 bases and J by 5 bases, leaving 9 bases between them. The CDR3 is CASSPGRDTQYF. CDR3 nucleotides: TGTGCCAGCAGCCCGGGCCGAGATACGCAGTATTTT.

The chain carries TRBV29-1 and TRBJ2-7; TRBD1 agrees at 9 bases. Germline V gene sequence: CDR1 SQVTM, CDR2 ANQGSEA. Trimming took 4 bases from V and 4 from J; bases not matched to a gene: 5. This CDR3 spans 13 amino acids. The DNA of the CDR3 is TGCAGCGTTGGGGACAGGGAGCCTTACGAGCAGTACTTC. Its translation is CSVGDREPYEQYF.

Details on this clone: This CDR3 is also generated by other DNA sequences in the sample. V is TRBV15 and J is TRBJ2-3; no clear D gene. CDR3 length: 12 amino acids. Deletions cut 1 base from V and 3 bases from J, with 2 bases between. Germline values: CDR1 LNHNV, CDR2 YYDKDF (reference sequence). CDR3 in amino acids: CATSRVTDTQYF. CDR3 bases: TGTGCCACCAGCAGAGTGACAGATACGCAGTATTTT. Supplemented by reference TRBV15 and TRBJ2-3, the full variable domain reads DAMVIQNPRYQVTQFGKPVTLSCSQTLNHNVMYWYQQKSSQAPKLLFHYYDKDFNNEADTPDNFQSRRPNTSFCFLDIRSPGLGDTAMYLCATSRVTDTQYFGPGTRLTVL.

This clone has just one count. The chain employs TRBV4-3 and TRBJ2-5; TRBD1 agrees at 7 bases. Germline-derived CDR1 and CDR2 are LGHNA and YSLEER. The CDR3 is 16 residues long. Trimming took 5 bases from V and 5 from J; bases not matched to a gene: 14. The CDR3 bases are TGCGCCAGCAGCTATAACAGGGGACAAGCGGAGGAGACCCAGTACTTC. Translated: CASSYNRGQAEETQYF.

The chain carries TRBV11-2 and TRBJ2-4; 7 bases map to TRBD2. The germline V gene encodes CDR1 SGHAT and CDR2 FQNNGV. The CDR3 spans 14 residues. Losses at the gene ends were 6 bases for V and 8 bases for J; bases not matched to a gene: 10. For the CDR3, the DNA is TGTGCCAGCAGTCCAAGCGGGGCGGCGGACATTCAGTACTTC. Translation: CASSPSGAADIQYF.

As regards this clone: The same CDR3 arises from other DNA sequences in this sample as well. The CDR3 nucleotides read TGTGCCAGCAGCTTAGGGGGCGGCAATCAGCCCCAGCATTTT. Amino acid sequence: CASSLGGGNQPQHF. The chain is built from TRBV5-5 and TRBJ1-5; 7 bases are shared with TRBD1. Germline CDR1 SGHKS, CDR2 YYEKEE (reference sequence). After removal of 2 bases from V and 2 bases from J, the junction contained 1 base not matched to a gene. The CDR3 sequence is 14 residues long.

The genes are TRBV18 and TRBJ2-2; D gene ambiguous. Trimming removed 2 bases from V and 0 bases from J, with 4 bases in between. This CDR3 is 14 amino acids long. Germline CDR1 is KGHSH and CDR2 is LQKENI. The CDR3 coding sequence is TGTGCCAGCTCACCAGCCGCGAACACCGGGGAGCTGTTTTTT. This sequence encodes CASSPAANTGELFF. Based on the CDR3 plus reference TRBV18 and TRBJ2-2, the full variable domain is NAGVMQNPRHLVRRRGQEARLRCSPMKGHSHVYWYRQLPEEGLKFMVYLQKENIIDESGMPKERFSAEFPKEGPSILRIQQVVRGDSAAYFCASSPAANTGELFFGEGSRLTVL.

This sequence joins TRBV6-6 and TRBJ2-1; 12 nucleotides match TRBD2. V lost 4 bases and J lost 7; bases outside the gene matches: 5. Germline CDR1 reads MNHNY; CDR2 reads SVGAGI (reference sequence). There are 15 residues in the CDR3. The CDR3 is CASSFLGTSGNEQFF. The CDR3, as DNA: TGTGCCAGCAGTTTCCTAGGGACTAGCGGGAATGAGCAGTTCTTC.

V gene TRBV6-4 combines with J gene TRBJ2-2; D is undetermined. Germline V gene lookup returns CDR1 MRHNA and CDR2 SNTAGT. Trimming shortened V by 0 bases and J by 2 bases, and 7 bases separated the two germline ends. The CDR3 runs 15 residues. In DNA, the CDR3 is TGTGCCAGCAGTGACTCTAACAGTAACACCGGGGAGCTGTTTTTT. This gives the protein CASSDSNSNTGELFF.

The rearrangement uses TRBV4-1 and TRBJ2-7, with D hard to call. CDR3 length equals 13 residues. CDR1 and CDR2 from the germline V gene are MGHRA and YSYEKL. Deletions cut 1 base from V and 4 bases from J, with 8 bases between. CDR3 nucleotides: TGCGCCAGCAGCCAAGTTGTCGGTTACGAGCAGTACTTC. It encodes CASSQVVGYEQYF.

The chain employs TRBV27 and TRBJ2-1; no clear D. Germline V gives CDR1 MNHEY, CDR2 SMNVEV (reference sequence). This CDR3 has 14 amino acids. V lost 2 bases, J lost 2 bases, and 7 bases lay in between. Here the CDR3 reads CASSLKQTYNEQFF. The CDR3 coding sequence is TGTGCCAGCAGTTTAAAACAGACCTACAATGAGCAGTTCTTC.

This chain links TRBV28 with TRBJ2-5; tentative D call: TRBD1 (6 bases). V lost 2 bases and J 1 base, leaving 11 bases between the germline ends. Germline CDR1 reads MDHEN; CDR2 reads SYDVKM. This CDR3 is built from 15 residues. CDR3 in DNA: TGTGCCAGCAGTTTACCCTGGACAGTCCAAGAGACCCAGTACTTC. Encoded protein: CASSLPWTVQETQYF. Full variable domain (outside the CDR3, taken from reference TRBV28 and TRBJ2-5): DVKVTQSSRYLVKRTGEKVFLECVQDMDHENMFWYRQDPGLGLRLIYFSYDVKMKEKGDIPEGYSVSREKKERFSLILESASTNQTSMYLCASSLPWTVQETQYFGPGTRLLVL.

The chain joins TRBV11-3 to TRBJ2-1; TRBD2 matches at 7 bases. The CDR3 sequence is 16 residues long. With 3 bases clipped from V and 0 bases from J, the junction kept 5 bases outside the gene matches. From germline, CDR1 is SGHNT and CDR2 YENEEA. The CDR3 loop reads CASSLSGMSSYNEQFF. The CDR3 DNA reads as TGTGCCAGCAGCTTGAGCGGGATGAGCTCCTACAATGAGCAGTTCTTC. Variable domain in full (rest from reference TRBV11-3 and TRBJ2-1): EAGVVQSPRYKIIEKKQPVAFWCNPISGHNTLYWYLQNLGQGPELLIRYENEEAVDDSQLPKDRFSAERLKGVDSTLKIQPAELGDSAVYLCASSLSGMSSYNEQFFGPGTRLTVL.

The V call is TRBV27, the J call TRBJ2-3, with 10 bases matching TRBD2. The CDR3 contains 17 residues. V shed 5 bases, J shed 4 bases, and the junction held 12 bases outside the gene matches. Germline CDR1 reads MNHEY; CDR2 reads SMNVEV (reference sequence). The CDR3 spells CASSKVLASGRPDTQYF. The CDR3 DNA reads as TGTGCCAGCAGTAAGGTATTGGCTAGCGGGAGACCAGATACGCAGTATTTT.

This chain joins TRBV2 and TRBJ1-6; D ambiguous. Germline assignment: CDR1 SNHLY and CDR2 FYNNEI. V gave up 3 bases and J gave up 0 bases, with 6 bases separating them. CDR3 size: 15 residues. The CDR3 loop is CASSDRSSYNSPLHF. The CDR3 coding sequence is TGTGCCAGCAGTGACCGGAGCTCCTATAATTCACCCCTCCACTTT.

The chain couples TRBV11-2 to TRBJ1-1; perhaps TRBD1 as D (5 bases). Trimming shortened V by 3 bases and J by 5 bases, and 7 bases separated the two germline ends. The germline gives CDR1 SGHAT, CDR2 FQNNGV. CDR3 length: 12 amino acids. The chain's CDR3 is CASSFRGTEAFF. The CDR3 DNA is TGTGCCAGCAGCTTCCGGGGGACTGAAGCTTTCTTT. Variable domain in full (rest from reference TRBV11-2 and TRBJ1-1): EAGVAQSPRYKIIEKRQSVAFWCNPISGHATLYWYQQILGQGPKLLIQFQNNGVVDDSQLPKDRFSAERLKGVDSTLKIQPAKLEDSAVYLCASSFRGTEAFFGQGTRLTVV.